These T cell receptor beta chains were read from a single sample in a study of cytomegalovirus exposure and HLA in healthy donors. Profiled with immunoSEQ multiplex PCR; TCRdb holds only in-frame clones, not every one. The table shows about 120,000 clones, with about 83% occurring only once. The sample taken for sequencing was PBMCs. Source of these receptors: a woman aged 40 to 55 in good health and CMV-seropositive. CDR3s include the opening cysteine and the closing phenylalanine or tryptophan.

V | CDR3
TRBV18 | CASSTTGLFYF
TRBV12-5 | CASGFGGGERNEQFF
TRBV7-6 | CASSISGGINEQFF
TRBV6-1 | CASRGSDRGYEQYF
TRBV27 | CASSRQNSPLHF
TRBV9 | CASSASGLAGETQYF
TRBV9 | CASSPTVTGEQFF
TRBV9 | CASREENTGELFF
TRBV5-1 | CASSFPRAQETQYF
TRBV5-6 | CASSPFVASTQYF